The 22 T cell receptor beta chains below all came from one sample that was sequenced in a study of cytomegalovirus exposure and HLA in healthy donors. This PCR relied on a set of 60 Vbeta primers and 13 Jbeta primers. TCRdb's copy holds only in-frame clones and misses some; the assay was immunoSEQ multiplex PCR. The sample contains over 100,000 clones, 78% of which appear only once. Sequencing was done on a sample of PBMCs. The receptors stem from a woman aged 25-40 years in good health and CMV-seropositive.

This clone was picked up a small number of times. The V call is TRBV4-3, the J call TRBJ2-2; D is ambiguous. The CDR3 sequence is 13 residues long. Germline CDR1 and CDR2: LGHNA and YSLEER. Between the trimmed V and J ends, which lost 8 bases and 1 base, there was a span of 8 bases. CDR3 amino acids: CASRSVNTGELFF. CDR3 DNA: TGCGCCAGCCGTTCGGTGAACACCGGGGAGCTGTTTTTT.

This clone appeared a single time. V and J are TRBV2 and TRBJ2-7; TRBD1 matches 9 bases. Germline assignment: CDR1 SNHLY and CDR2 FYNNEI. The J segment lost 0 bases and the V segment lost 9 bases, leaving 6 bases of the junction unmatched. CDR3 length: 14 amino acids. For the CDR3, the DNA is TGTGCCAGTAACCGGGACAGGGCCTCCTACGAGCAGTACTTC. Encoded protein: CASNRDRASYEQYF.

This clone showed up just a few times. The rearrangement uses TRBV27 and TRBJ1-2, with TRBD1 as a possible D gene (5 bases). The length of the CDR3 is 13 residues. Looked up from germline, CDR1 is MNHEY and CDR2 is SMNVEV (reference sequence). V shed 3 bases and J shed 7 bases, with 12 bases lying between them. For the CDR3, the DNA is TGTGCCAGCAGTTTTACCCAGGGATCTGGCTACACCTTC. This sequence encodes CASSFTQGSGYTF.

This sequence joins TRBV7-6 and TRBJ2-3; a weak D match, TRBD1 (6 bases). This CDR3 contains 17 residues. V was shortened by 0 bases and J by 8 bases, with 21 bases between the two germline ends. Germline V gene data show CDR1 as SGHVS and CDR2 as FNYEAQ. CDR3 coding DNA: TGTGCCAGCAGCTTAGCCCCAGGGGCCAGTTTGGGCTCTACGCAGTATTTT. Amino acid sequence: CASSLAPGASLGSTQYF.

This chain links TRBV6-5 with TRBJ2-7; no firm D call. V was trimmed by 0 bases and J by 4 bases, leaving 7 bases between them. Per germline, CDR1 MNHEY and CDR2 SVGAGI. The CDR3 loop spans 13 amino acids. CDR3 sequence: CASSYSRSYEQYF. For the CDR3, the DNA is TGTGCCAGCAGTTACTCGAGATCATACGAGCAGTACTTC.

This clone occurred a few times. The chain links TRBV27 to TRBJ2-5, with TRBD1 matching 9 bases. This CDR3 is 15 amino acids long. CDR1 and CDR2 (germline): MNHEY, SMNVEV (reference sequence). J was trimmed by 5 bases and V by 5 bases; bases with no gene match: 9. The CDR3 nucleotides read TGTGCCAGCAGTATCCGGGACAGGGCATGGGAGACCCAGTACTTC. Residues: CASSIRDRAWETQYF.

The rearrangement joins TRBV4-3 to TRBJ1-4; 12 nucleotides align to TRBD1. The CDR3 has 15 amino acids. V lost 4 bases to trimming and J lost 5 bases; unmatched junction nucleotides: 2. Germline values: CDR1 LGHNA, CDR2 YSLEER. CDR3 loop: CASSRGTGGNEKLFF. In DNA form, the CDR3 reads TGCGCCAGCAGCCGAGGGACAGGGGGCAATGAAAAACTGTTTTTT.

The rearrangement joins TRBV27 to TRBJ1-1, with a possible D match to TRBD1 (5 bases). This CDR3 has 13 amino acids. V lost 11 bases to trimming and J lost 0 bases, with 13 bases between them. CDR1 and CDR2 from the germline V gene are MNHEY and SMNVEV (reference sequence). For the CDR3, the DNA is TGTGCCGCCAGGAGGGGCATGAACACTGAAGCTTTCTTT. This gives the protein CAARRGMNTEAFF.

V usage is TRBV6-1 and J usage is TRBJ1-5; no reliable D call. Trimming pared 7 bases from V and 8 bases from J, leaving 15 bases between. This CDR3 has 13 residues. The germline V gene has CDR1 MNHNS and CDR2 SASEGT. The CDR3 DNA is TGTGCCAGCACCCGGGAATATCTGGAGCCCCAGCATTTT. Its protein is CASTREYLEPQHF.

The chain carries TRBV7-2 and TRBJ1-2; maybe TRBD1 (6 bases). The germline V and J ends were trimmed by 1 base and 3 bases, with 12 bases remaining between them. CDR1 and CDR2 (germline): SGHTA, FQGNSA. This CDR3 is built from 15 residues. CDR3 sequence (DNA): TGTGCCAGCAGCTTAGGGTCAGGGGTGGACTATGGCTACACCTTC. Translation: CASSLGSGVDYGYTF.

The V gene is TRBV6-1, the J gene TRBJ2-7; D gene unclear. V dropped 3 bases and J dropped 3 bases, with 3 bases sitting between them. The CDR3 is 11 amino acids. Germline V gene sequence: CDR1 MNHNS, CDR2 SASEGT. This CDR3 is CASSDNYEQYF. The DNA for the CDR3 is TGTGCCAGCAGTGATAACTACGAGCAGTACTTC.

The chain couples TRBV5-1 to TRBJ2-1, with D hard to call. The germline V gene encodes CDR1 SGHRS and CDR2 YFSETQ. The ends were cut back, 4 bases at V and 1 base at J, with 12 bases in the middle. The CDR3 is 15 residues long. The CDR3 is CASSRDTSSYNEQFF. DNA for the CDR3: TGCGCCAGCAGCCGTGACACTTCATCCTACAATGAGCAGTTCTTC. Filled out from reference TRBV5-1 and TRBJ2-1, the complete variable domain reads KAGVTQTPRYLIKTRGQQVTLSCSPISGHRSVSWYQQTPGQGLQFLFEYFSETQRNKGNFPGRFSGRQFSNSRSEMNVSTLELGDSALYLCASSRDTSSYNEQFFGPGTRLTVL.

V gene TRBV10-3 combines with J gene TRBJ2-3; possibly TRBD2 for D (5 bases). Germline CDR1 reads ENHRY; CDR2 reads SYGVKD. Trimming removed 8 bases at V and 6 bases at J, with 12 bases between. The CDR3 runs 12 residues. CDR3 coding DNA: TGTGCCATCGGTGTTAGCGTTGATACGCAGTATTTT. Translated: CAIGVSVDTQYF.

The chain is built from TRBV5-1 and TRBJ2-1, with 8 bases matching TRBD1. CDR1 and CDR2 from the germline V gene are SGHRS and YFSETQ. The CDR3 extends over 16 amino acids. With V trimmed by 0 bases and J by 4 bases, 6 bases remained unmatched. CDR3 DNA: TGCGCCAGCAGCTTGGGGGACAGGCCCTCTTACAATGAGCAGTTCTTC. This codes for CASSLGDRPSYNEQFF.

The chain combines TRBV5-1 with TRBJ2-3; TRBD1 matches at 8 bases. The germline V gene has CDR1 SGHRS and CDR2 YFSETQ. Losses at the gene ends were 2 bases for V and 3 bases for J; bases not matched to a gene: 2. There are 14 residues in the CDR3. The CDR3 DNA follows: TGCGCCAGCAGCTTAGGGACAGGAACAGATACGCAGTATTTT. As protein: CASSLGTGTDTQYF.

The chain links TRBV19 to TRBJ2-7; 7 bases are a match to TRBD1. Germline V gene sequence: CDR1 LNHDA, CDR2 SQIVND (reference sequence). V trimming: 9 bases; J trimming: 6 bases; junction bases outside the gene matches: 5. The CDR3 contains 11 residues. In DNA form, the CDR3 reads TGTGCCAGCACAGGGGTCGGCGAGCAGTACTTC. This encodes CASTGVGEQYF.

The chain is built from TRBV7-9 and TRBJ1-4; 10 bases line up with TRBD1. From germline, CDR1 is SEHNR and CDR2 FQNEAQ (reference sequence). V dropped 3 bases and J dropped 1; count of bases not matched to a gene: 2. CDR3 size: 16 residues. The CDR3 reads CASSLGTGVTNEKLFF. In DNA form, the CDR3 reads TGTGCCAGCAGCTTGGGGACAGGGGTAACTAATGAAAAACTGTTTTTT.

J is TRBJ2-2 and V is TRBV7-2, with 12 bases fitting TRBD2. V gave up 3 bases and J gave up 3 bases; unmatched junction bases: 5. The CDR3 runs to 17 residues. Germline V gene lookup returns CDR1 SGHTA and CDR2 FQGNSA. CDR3 coding DNA: TGTGCCAGCAGCTTGGCACTAGCGGGGGGCCACACCGGGGAGCTGTTTTTT. This encodes CASSLALAGGHTGELFF.

The chain carries TRBV6-5 and TRBJ2-5, with a possible D match to TRBD2 (6 bases). The CDR3 runs to 15 residues. V was shortened by 0 bases and J by 2 bases, with 10 bases between the two germline ends. CDR1 and CDR2 from the germline V gene are MNHEY and SVGAGI. The CDR3 coding sequence is TGTGCCAGCAGTTACTCCGGGAGTCTACAAGAGACCCAGTACTTC. It encodes CASSYSGSLQETQYF.

The V and J genes are TRBV6-1 and TRBJ2-5, with 8 positions matching TRBD2. CDR3 length: 17 residues. Looked up from germline, CDR1 is MNHNS and CDR2 is SASEGT. V lost 2 bases to trimming and J lost 0 bases; unmatched junction nucleotides: 8. The CDR3 bases are TGTGCCAGCAGTGAAAAGTTTAGCGGGGAGTACCAAGAGACCCAGTACTTC. It specifies CASSEKFSGEYQETQYF.

This clone was seen only a few times. The chain links TRBV5-6 to TRBJ1-4, with D possibly matching TRBD1 (6 bases). With 7 bases removed from V and 5 bases from J, the gap between germline ends came to 12 bases. The germline gives CDR1 SGHDT, CDR2 YYEEEE. The CDR3 covers 13 residues. The DNA of the CDR3 is TGTGCCAGCTCCTCCGGGACAAATGAAAAACTGTTTTTT. Its protein is CASSSGTNEKLFF.

The rearrangement joins TRBV30 to TRBJ2-7; tentatively, D is TRBD1 (6 bases). This CDR3 comprises 17 residues. With 0 bases removed from V and 3 bases from J, the gap between germline ends came to 21 bases. Germline CDR1 is GTSNPN and CDR2 is SVGIG (reference sequence). The DNA of the CDR3 is TGTGCCTGGAGTGTCGGGGAATGGGACAAGATGAACTACGAGCAGTACTTC. Translation gives CAWSVGEWDKMNYEQYF.